The 30 T cell receptor beta chains reported below all come from one sample, sequenced in a study of cytomegalovirus exposure and HLA in healthy donors. Both 60 Vbeta primers and 13 Jbeta primers went into the PCR. Clones were read by immunoSEQ multiplex PCR, and TCRdb kept only the in-frame ones, dropping some. In the table there are around 150,000 clones, around 75% of which are singletons. Sequenced sample: PBMCs. The receptors here all came from a male donor in good health and CMV-seronegative.

The chain combines TRBV27 with TRBJ2-1; 9 bases are a match to TRBD2. This CDR3 is built from 18 residues. The germline gives CDR1 MNHEY, CDR2 SMNVEV (reference sequence). J lost 6 bases, V lost 6 bases, and 18 bases had no gene match. The CDR3 loop is CASRPRMGTAGGSNEQFF. The CDR3 DNA sequence: TGTGCCAGCAGGCCCCGGATGGGAACAGCGGGGGGAAGCAATGAGCAGTTCTTC.

This sequence joins TRBV20-1 and TRBJ2-1; D not resolved. V lost 3 bases and J lost 4, with 4 bases in between. The CDR3 is made up of 11 amino acids. The germline V gene encodes CDR1 DFQATT and CDR2 SNEGSKA (reference sequence). The CDR3 region is CSASKYNEQFF. CDR3 DNA sequence: TGCAGTGCTAGTAAATACAATGAGCAGTTCTTC.

The chain employs TRBV28 and TRBJ1-5; tentatively, D is TRBD1 (5 bases). V dropped 6 bases and J dropped 3 bases, with 15 bases sitting between them. In germline, CDR1 is MDHEN, CDR2 SYDVKM. The CDR3 totals 15 residues. CDR3 sequence (DNA): TGTGCCAGCAGACAGCCGGCACAGGTCAATCAGCCCCAGCATTTT. Amino acid sequence: CASRQPAQVNQPQHF. Full variable domain (missing parts from reference TRBV28 and TRBJ1-5): DVKVTQSSRYLVKRTGEKVFLECVQDMDHENMFWYRQDPGLGLRLIYFSYDVKMKEKGDIPEGYSVSREKKERFSLILESASTNQTSMYLCASRQPAQVNQPQHFGDGTRLSIL.

The rearrangement joins TRBV6-5 to TRBJ1-1; TRBD1 is a possible D gene (5 bases). The CDR3 runs to 12 residues. The germline gives CDR1 MNHEY, CDR2 SVGAGI. V shed 5 bases and J shed 4 bases, with 8 bases lying between them. CDR3 residues: CASSPGGTEAFF. In nucleotides, the CDR3 is TGTGCCAGCAGTCCCGGGGGCACTGAAGCTTTCTTT.

The chain employs TRBV5-1 and TRBJ2-1, with D perhaps TRBD2 (7 bases). Trimming cost V 3 bases and J 5 bases, with 15 bases left between them. Germline assignment: CDR1 SGHRS and CDR2 YFSETQ. This CDR3 spans 15 amino acids. The CDR3 is CASSSRGGFDNEQFF. CDR3 sequence (DNA): TGCGCCAGCAGCTCTAGGGGGGGCTTCGACAATGAGCAGTTCTTC.

This clone has at least ten counts. V and J are TRBV5-1 and TRBJ2-7; 9 bases agree with TRBD1. With V trimmed by 6 bases and J by 5 bases, 9 bases remained unmatched. The CDR3 totals 14 residues. Germline CDR1 SGHRS, CDR2 YFSETQ. DNA of the CDR3: TGCGCCAGCACCCCGGGACAGGGTACCGACGAGCAGTACTTC. Its protein product is CASTPGQGTDEQYF.

The V call is TRBV28, the J call TRBJ1-1; 7 bases are shared with TRBD1. The CDR3 length is 14 residues. Germline CDR1 is MDHEN and CDR2 is SYDVKM. Trimming took 6 bases from V and 4 from J; bases not matched to a gene: 8. The chain's CDR3 is CASSQGGPSTEAFF. The CDR3 DNA reads as TGTGCCAGCAGCCAGGGGGGCCCCTCCACTGAAGCTTTCTTT.

About this clone itself: This same CDR3 is encoded by further DNA sequences in the sample. This chain uses TRBV28 with TRBJ2-7; 14 bases map to TRBD2. CDR1 is MDHEN, CDR2 SYDVKM, per germline. This CDR3 has 16 amino acids. V shed 1 base and J 3 bases; nucleotides not matched to a gene: 2. The CDR3 DNA reads as TGTGCCAGCAGTTTATCAGGGACTAGCGGGAGCTACGAGCAGTACTTC. It translates to CASSLSGTSGSYEQYF.

The rearrangement links TRBV28 to TRBJ2-1, with 10 bases matching TRBD2. The junction had 21 bases not matched to a gene; V was cut back by 7 bases and J by 0 bases. The CDR3 is 21 amino acids. Per germline, CDR1 MDHEN and CDR2 SYDVKM. DNA of the CDR3: TGTGCCAGCACCCCCCTTTTGGGGTGGCTAGCGGGAGAAAGCTCCTACAATGAGCAGTTCTTC. Translated, it gives CASTPLLGWLAGESSYNEQFF.

V and J are TRBV19 and TRBJ2-6, with D possibly matching TRBD2 (7 bases). CDR3 size: 16 residues. The germline CDR1 and CDR2 sequences are LNHDA and SQIVND (reference sequence). V gave up 6 bases and J gave up 0 bases, with 12 bases separating them. DNA of the CDR3: TGTGCCAGTAGCCAGGGGAGGGCCTCTGGGGCCAACGTCCTGACTTTC. Translated: CASSQGRASGANVLTF.

The chain employs TRBV27 and TRBJ1-5; D is uncertain. Germline CDR1 and CDR2: MNHEY and SMNVEV (reference sequence). The germline V and J ends were trimmed by 2 bases and 3 bases, with 8 bases remaining between them. This CDR3 has 14 residues. The CDR3 here is CASSLPGSNQPQHF. The CDR3 DNA sequence: TGTGCCAGCAGTTTACCGGGGTCCAATCAGCCCCAGCATTTT.

J is TRBJ2-1 and V is TRBV5-1, with 8 bases aligning to TRBD1. CDR3 length equals 14 residues. Germline CDR1 SGHRS, CDR2 YFSETQ. Losses at the gene ends were 4 bases for V and 6 bases for J; bases not matched to a gene: 6. CDR3 loop: CASSADRVFNEQFF. In DNA, the CDR3 is TGCGCCAGCAGCGCGGACAGGGTATTCAATGAGCAGTTCTTC.

This chain connects TRBV28 to TRBJ2-7, with 7 bases matching TRBD1. The CDR3 runs to 16 residues. V shed 3 bases, J shed 1 base, and the junction held 9 bases outside the gene matches. Germline CDR1 and CDR2: MDHEN and SYDVKM. Here the CDR3 DNA reads TGTGCCAGCAGTTTGGGACAGCCCGAGGTTTCCTACGAGCAGTACTTC. It specifies CASSLGQPEVSYEQYF.

In the case of this clone: Other DNA sequences within the sample encode an identical CDR3. This chain connects TRBV7-2 to TRBJ2-1, with TRBD2 as a possible D gene (5 bases). CDR1 SGHTA and CDR2 FQGNSA come from the germline V gene. The CDR3 runs to 14 residues. Trimming left V 0 bases short and J 6 bases short, with 9 bases between. The DNA for the CDR3 is TGTGCCAGCAGCTTAGCTGGACTCCTCAATGAGCAGTTCTTC. This sequence encodes CASSLAGLLNEQFF.

The chain has TRBV7-8 and TRBJ2-1; 8 nucleotides align to TRBD2. The CDR3 runs 15 residues. The germline V gene encodes CDR1 SGHVS and CDR2 FQNEAQ. Losses at the gene ends were 6 bases for V and 9 bases for J; bases not matched to a gene: 13. This CDR3 reads CASRLNSGIPGEQFF. The CDR3, as DNA: TGTGCCAGCAGACTCAATAGCGGGATCCCGGGTGAGCAGTTCTTC. Based on the CDR3 plus reference TRBV7-8 and TRBJ2-1, the full variable domain is GAGVSQSPRYKVAKRGQDVALRCDPISGHVSLFWYQQALGQGPEFLTYFQNEAQLDKSGLPSDRFFAERPEGSVSTLKIQRTQQEDSAVYLCASRLNSGIPGEQFFGPGTRLTVL.

The J gene is TRBJ1-2, the V gene TRBV7-9, with D possibly matching TRBD1 (5 bases). The CDR3 totals 15 residues. The germline V gene encodes CDR1 SEHNR and CDR2 FQNEAQ (reference sequence). Between the trimmed V and J ends, which lost 0 bases and 0 bases, there was a span of 8 bases. The CDR3 sequence: CASSLATTANYGYTF. The DNA of the CDR3 is TGTGCCAGCAGCTTAGCGACGACAGCTAACTATGGCTACACCTTC.

This clone came up once. This chain connects TRBV7-9 to TRBJ2-7; TRBD1 might be the D (7 bases). V gave up 4 bases and J gave up 2 bases, with 15 bases separating them. The CDR3 is 15 amino acids. The V gene's germline CDR1 is SEHNR and CDR2 FQNEAQ (reference sequence). The CDR3 DNA reads TGTGCCAGCAGCTCCCAGGGGGGCAAAGCCTACGAGCAGTACTTC. As protein: CASSSQGGKAYEQYF.

The table lists this clone with a few counts. The rearrangement links TRBV2 to TRBJ2-1, with D possibly being TRBD2 (5 bases). The CDR3 runs 14 residues. The V end was cut by 8 bases, the J end by 0 bases, with 11 bases between. Germline V gives CDR1 SNHLY, CDR2 FYNNEI. The CDR3 bases are TGTGCCAGCCAGCTAGCTAGCTCCTACAATGAGCAGTTCTTC. It yields the protein CASQLASSYNEQFF. The whole variable domain, filled in from reference TRBV2 and TRBJ2-1, reads EPEVTQTPSHQVTQMGQEVILRCVPISNHLYFYWYRQILGQKVEFLVSFYNNEISEKSEIFDDQFSVERPDGSNFTLKIRSTKLEDSAMYFCASQLASSYNEQFFGPGTRLTVL.

The chain employs TRBV4-3 and TRBJ1-4; no clear D. V shed 8 bases and J shed 1 base, with 14 bases lying between them. The CDR3 totals 15 residues. In germline, CDR1 is LGHNA, CDR2 YSLEER. This CDR3 reads CASSKQAGTNEKLFF. CDR3 nucleotides: TGCGCCAGCTCCAAACAAGCGGGAACTAATGAAAAACTGTTTTTT.

J is TRBJ1-5 and V is TRBV7-2; 9 nucleotides align to TRBD1. The CDR3 extends over 16 amino acids. Germline V gene sequence: CDR1 SGHTA, CDR2 FQGNSA. The trim removed 6 bases at V and 4 bases at J, leaving 10 bases unmatched. The CDR3 sequence is CASSPTGTGKNQPQHF. DNA for the CDR3: TGTGCCAGCAGTCCCACTGGGACAGGGAAAAATCAGCCCCAGCATTTT.

This clone was seen more than once but under ten times. This chain uses TRBV5-1 with TRBJ2-1; 7 bases fit TRBD2. V lost 3 bases to trimming and J lost 3 bases; unmatched junction nucleotides: 9. Germline lookup yields CDR1 SGHRS and CDR2 YFSETQ. This CDR3 spans 16 amino acids. The CDR3 reads CASSSGWGGSYNEQFF. The CDR3 DNA sequence: TGCGCCAGCAGCTCCGGTTGGGGCGGGAGCTACAATGAGCAGTTCTTC. The complete variable domain, with remaining parts taken from reference TRBV5-1 and TRBJ2-1, reads KAGVTQTPRYLIKTRGQQVTLSCSPISGHRSVSWYQQTPGQGLQFLFEYFSETQRNKGNFPGRFSGRQFSNSRSEMNVSTLELGDSALYLCASSSGWGGSYNEQFFGPGTRLTVL.

The chain carries TRBV10-3 and TRBJ2-1; tentative D call: TRBD2 (6 bases). V was trimmed by 6 bases and J by 7 bases, leaving 16 bases between them. CDR3 length equals 14 residues. Germline V gene data show CDR1 as ENHRY and CDR2 as SYGVKD. The CDR3 is CAIRRGGEANEQFF. The CDR3, as DNA: TGTGCCATCAGGAGGGGAGGCGAAGCAAATGAGCAGTTCTTC.

This clone turned up a few times. V and J are TRBV5-1 and TRBJ2-7; 8 bases agree with TRBD1. Germline V lookup: CDR1 SGHRS, CDR2 YFSETQ. With 1 base clipped from V and 5 bases from J, the junction kept 5 bases outside the gene matches. This CDR3 spans 14 amino acids. The CDR3 reads CASSLYDRGDEQYF. The CDR3 DNA follows: TGCGCCAGCAGCTTGTACGACAGGGGCGACGAGCAGTACTTC.

This clone turned up a few times. The chain couples TRBV28 to TRBJ1-2, with 7 bases aligning to TRBD1. The CDR3 is 13 amino acids. Germline CDR1 is MDHEN and CDR2 is SYDVKM. Trimming took 6 bases from V and 2 from J; bases not matched to a gene: 3. CDR3 coding DNA: TGTGCCAGCAGAGGAGGGGGCAACTATGGCTACACCTTC. Its translation is CASRGGGNYGYTF.

The chain joins TRBV11-1 to TRBJ1-2; 7 nucleotides agree with TRBD1. The germline V gene encodes CDR1 SGHAT and CDR2 FQDESV (reference sequence). V shed 1 base and J 2 bases; nucleotides not matched to a gene: 1. The CDR3 loop spans 14 amino acids. The CDR3 reads CASSLEGQNYGYTF. Written as DNA, the CDR3 is TGTGCCAGCAGCTTAGAGGGACAGAACTATGGCTACACCTTC.

This clone was observed a single time. The chain recombines TRBV6-6 with TRBJ2-1; D is undetermined. This CDR3 is 15 amino acids long. The V end lost 8 bases, the J end lost 2 bases, and 16 bases lay between the germline ends. Looked up from germline, CDR1 is MNHNY and CDR2 is SVGAGI (reference sequence). The CDR3 here is CASRDSAITYNEQFF. The CDR3 DNA follows: TGTGCCAGCCGCGACTCCGCCATCACCTACAATGAGCAGTTCTTC.

V and J are TRBV10-3 and TRBJ1-1; D is unclear. Trimming shortened V by 8 bases and J by 5 bases, and 18 bases separated the two germline ends. This CDR3 is 14 amino acids long. Germline V gene data show CDR1 as ENHRY and CDR2 as SYGVKD. The DNA for the CDR3 is TGTGCCATCGGGGAGCGGGTCGGGCGGACTGAAGCTTTCTTT. Its protein is CAIGERVGRTEAFF.

The chain couples TRBV7-7 to TRBJ1-1; 7 bases align to TRBD1. CDR1 is SSHAT, CDR2 FNYEAQ, per germline (reference sequence). Unmatched junction bases numbered 13, after V lost 6 bases and J lost 3 bases. This CDR3 is 16 amino acids long. The CDR3 DNA sequence: TGTGCCAGCAGGATGCCGACCGGGACAGAGTACACTGAAGCTTTCTTT. As protein: CASRMPTGTEYTEAFF.

This chain links TRBV5-1 with TRBJ1-4, with TRBD1 matching over 10 bases. This CDR3 region has 16 residues. Per germline, CDR1 SGHRS and CDR2 YFSETQ. The J segment lost 7 bases and the V segment lost 3 bases, leaving 9 bases of the junction unmatched. In DNA, the CDR3 is TGCGCCAGCAGCTCCGGGACAGGGGCCTCGGGTGAAAAACTGTTTTTT. Translation gives CASSSGTGASGEKLFF.

The chain combines TRBV7-2 with TRBJ2-7, with 11 nucleotides matching TRBD1. Germline V gene lookup returns CDR1 SGHTA and CDR2 FQGNSA. This CDR3 comprises 13 residues. V gave up 6 bases and J gave up 7 bases; unmatched junction bases: 5. For the CDR3, the DNA is TGTGCCAGCAGGGACAGGGGGCTGAGGGAGCAGTACTTC. Its translation is CASRDRGLREQYF.